These 2 T cell receptor beta chains were all obtained from the same sample, sequenced in a study of blood T cell repertoires in COVID-19. Here immunoSEQ multiplex PCR was the method, and the copy in TCRdb shows in-frame clones only, minus some. This sample has some 250,000 clones; around nine tenths occur once, and the top ten carry 3.5% to 4%. Sequenced input: PBMCs or T cells enriched from blood (not recorded which). Receptors originate from a woman between 25 and 40 years old with acute COVID-19.

The V gene is TRBV27, the J gene TRBJ1-5; D is perhaps TRBD1 (5 bases). Per germline, CDR1 MNHEY and CDR2 SMNVEV (reference sequence). Trimming took 3 bases from V and 7 from J, leaving 16 bases between them. This CDR3 contains 15 residues. CDR3 bases: TGTGCCAGCAGTTTGTCCTTTTTAGGGGAACAGCCCCAGCATTTT. Translated, it gives CASSLSFLGEQPQHF.

This clone was recorded a few times. The chain recombines TRBV7-2 with TRBJ2-7; unclear D gene. CDR1 is SGHTA, CDR2 FQGNSA, per germline. V was clipped by 0 bases and J by 6 bases, with 9 bases between them. CDR3 length equals 13 residues. The CDR3, as DNA: TGTGCCAGCAGCTTAGCGAGGAAGAGCGAGCAGTACTTC. This encodes CASSLARKSEQYF. Full variable domain (missing parts from reference TRBV7-2 and TRBJ2-7): GAGVSQSPSNKVTEKGKDVELRCDPISGHTALYWYRQSLGQGLEFLIYFQGNSAPDKSGLPSDRFSAERTGGSVSTLTIQRTQQEDSAVYLCASSLARKSEQYFGPGTRLTVT.